The T cell receptor beta chain under discussion was sequenced for a study of cytomegalovirus exposure and HLA in healthy donors. The PCR contained 60 Vbeta and 13 Jbeta primers. Only in-frame clones appear in the TCRdb table, and some are missing; sequencing was by immunoSEQ multiplex PCR. The sample includes 150,000 to 200,000 clones, about 72% seen only once; the top ten take about 2.5%. Study-level results: A later analysis, which compared TCR beta chains of equal frequency, found the HLA-associated ones more clonally expanded. Specific recognition of CMV antigens was confirmed in vitro for three chains (all CMV-associated). Beyond CMV serostatus, there was no information to go on about immune exposure.

Worth noting for this clone: Its antigen remains unidentified.

Sequencing used PBMCs. The receptor was derived from a human donor in good health.

CDR3 in DNA: TGCGCCAGCAGCCGGACAGATGACACTGAAGCTTTCTTT. Protein: CASSRTDDTEAFF. The genes are TRBV5-1 and TRBJ1-1, with TRBD1 as a possible D gene (6 bases). The CDR3 runs to 13 residues. Germline V CDR1 and CDR2: SGHRS, YFSETQ. V lost 4 bases and J lost 3, with 10 bases in between.